The rows below give T cell receptor beta chains drawn from one sample of a study of blood T cell repertoires in COVID-19. TCRdb's table, derived via immunoSEQ multiplex PCR, lists solely in-frame clones and lacks some. This table has 200,000 to 250,000 clones, roughly four fifths appearing once. What was sequenced was peripheral blood. These receptors were taken from a woman in her sixties or seventies with acute or convalescent COVID-19. Each CDR3 is given with its conserved first and last residue. D genes are given only for firm matches. Some rows mark clone size as missing; the rest say once, few, many or name a class of expanded clone.

d_call,clone_size,j_call,v_call,cdr3_nt,cdr3_aa
-,-,TRBJ1-5,TRBV19,TGTGCCAGTAGCATGAATATCTTGACCAGGGGCCAGCCCCAGCATTTT,CASSMNILTRGQPQHF
TRBD1,-,TRBJ2-7,TRBV10-2,TGCGCCAGCAGTGAAAGAGATTCCGGGACAGGGCGATACGAGCAGTACTTC,CASSERDSGTGRYEQYF
TRBD1,-,TRBJ2-7,TRBV6-5,TGTGCCAGCAGTTACCCCAGCAGGGGGTCCTACGAGCAGTACTTC,CASSYPSRGSYEQYF
TRBD1,few,TRBJ1-4,TRBV4-1,TGCGCCAGCAGCCCTTGGGGGACAGGGGGAGAAAAACTGTTTTTT,CASSPWGTGGEKLFF
TRBD2,-,TRBJ2-6,TRBV3-1/TRBV3-2,TGTGCCAGCAGCCCTCGGACTAGCGGGGCTCCCTGTGCCAACGTCCTGACTTTC,CASSPRTSGAPCANVLTF
-,few,TRBJ1-2,TRBV5-4,TGTGCCAGCAGCACCGTTACGGGAGGCTACACCTTC,CASSTVTGGYTF
-,few,TRBJ2-7,TRBV2,TGTGCCAGCAGTGAAGGACACCCCTCTTCCCTCAGCGAGCAGTACTTC,CASSEGHPSSLSEQYF
TRBD1,-,TRBJ2-2,TRBV9,TGTGCCAGCAGCGTAGTTGGGACAGTCACCGGGGAGCTGTTTTTT,CASSVVGTVTGELFF
-,-,TRBJ1-2,TRBV6-2/TRBV6-3,TGTGCCAGCAGTTACTTCCTAGGATCTTCGGGAGGCTACACCTTC,CASSYFLGSSGGYTF
TRBD1,-,TRBJ2-7,TRBV5-4,TGTGCCAGCAGCTTGGGGGGACAGGGTAACATGTACGAGCAGTACTTC,CASSLGGQGNMYEQYF
-,few,TRBJ1-2,TRBV7-2,TGTGCCAGCAGCTTAGCCTCAGGACAAGCTAACTATGGCTACACCTTC,CASSLASGQANYGYTF
-,-,TRBJ1-4,TRBV6-2/TRBV6-3,TGTGCCAGCAGTTATGGGGGCGTTGGTAATGAAAAACTGTTTTTT,CASSYGGVGNEKLFF
-,many,TRBJ1-3,TRBV24-1,TGTGCCACCAGTGATTTGCACCCGTCGGTACGCGAGGACTCTGGAAACACCATATATTTT,CATSDLHPSVREDSGNTIYF
-,-,TRBJ2-7,TRBV12-3/TRBV12-4,TGTGCCAGCAGTTTATCCAGAGGGGAGCAGTACTTC,CASSLSRGEQYF